Listed below are T cell receptor beta chains from one sample, sequenced in a study of chemoradiotherapy in HPV16-positive cancers. Repertoires were generated with immunoSEQ multiplex PCR, while TCRdb's copy carries only in-frame clones and drops some. The table records 25,000 to 35,000 clones, about 90% of them present only once. This material consisted of blood, taken from a patient who underwent chemoradiotherapy. These receptors were collected from a human donor with HPV-associated anogenital cancer. The CDR3 runs from the conserved cysteine through the conserved F or W. Fields, in order: clone size, V gene, J gene, D gene, CDR3 protein, CDR3 DNA. A D gene is named only where the DNA matches it firmly. Size is omitted from some rows. Given values are once, few, many or a class for expanded clones.

size: -; V: TRBV6-1; J: TRBJ1-3; D: -; CDR3: CASSGGSSGNTIYF; DNA: TGTGCCAGCAGTGGTGGGAGCTCTGGAAACACCATATATTTT
size: -; V: TRBV15; J: TRBJ2-7; D: TRBD2; CDR3: CATSASGTSGSGEQYF; DNA: TGTGCCACCAGCGCTTCCGGGACTAGCGGATCTGGTGAGCAGTACTTC
size: -; V: TRBV6-5; J: TRBJ1-2; D: -; CDR3: CASSGAGGGGGYTF; DNA: TGTGCCAGCAGCGGGGCCGGCGGGGGCGGGGGCTACACCTTC
size: -; V: TRBV18; J: TRBJ2-7; D: -; CDR3: CASSPDSTSYEQYF; DNA: TGTGCCAGCTCACCTGACTCAACCTCCTACGAGCAGTACTTC
size: -; V: TRBV5-6; J: TRBJ2-3; D: -; CDR3: CASSRGDQTDTQYF; DNA: TGTGCCAGCAGCCGGGGAGATCAGACAGATACGCAGTATTTT
size: few; V: TRBV10-3; J: TRBJ1-2; D: -; CDR3: CAIKDGGLNYGYTF; DNA: TGTGCCATCAAGGACGGAGGATTAAACTATGGCTACACCTTC
size: -; V: TRBV5-1; J: TRBJ2-7; D: -; CDR3: CASSFGQLSYEQYF; DNA: TGCGCCAGCAGCTTCGGACAGCTCAGCTACGAGCAGTACTTC
size: -; V: TRBV9; J: TRBJ2-5; D: -; CDR3: CASSPGGQGGRETQYF; DNA: TGTGCCAGCAGCCCAGGGGGGCAGGGAGGGAGGGAGACCCAGTACTTC
size: -; V: TRBV7-9; J: TRBJ2-5; D: TRBD2; CDR3: CASSSGVLGLAEETQYF; DNA: TGTGCCAGCAGCTCGGGAGTATTGGGACTAGCGGAAGAGACCCAGTACTTC
size: -; V: TRBV18; J: TRBJ2-5; D: -; CDR3: CATHPGQEETQYF; DNA: TGTGCCACCCACCCGGGACAAGAAGAGACCCAGTACTTC
size: -; V: TRBV2; J: TRBJ2-5; D: -; CDR3: CASSGARAETQYF; DNA: TGTGCCAGCAGTGGGGCCAGGGCGGAGACCCAGTACTTC
size: -; V: TRBV10-1; J: TRBJ1-5; D: TRBD1; CDR3: CASSPGTGNNQPQHF; DNA: TGCGCCAGCAGTCCCGGGACAGGGAACAATCAGCCCCAGCATTTT